This entry lists 24 T cell receptor beta chains sequenced from one sample in a study of brain T cells in children with intractable seizures. The data were produced by immunoSEQ multiplex PCR, yet TCRdb's version contains in-frame clones alone and is incomplete. The table has about 320,000 clones, roughly 93% seen once. The sample's time point: blood from clinic visit 5 months post-surgery; TSC patient then seizure free. Sequencing was performed on peripheral blood, taken approximately 5 months after surgery. The receptors stem from a boy in the first two years of life with tuberous sclerosis and intractable seizures.

This chain connects TRBV7-9 to TRBJ1-1, with TRBD1 identical over 7 bases. J gave up 7 bases and V 4 bases, and 9 bases lay outside the gene matches. CDR3 length equals 14 residues. In germline, CDR1 is SEHNR, CDR2 FQNEAQ (reference sequence). The chain's CDR3 is CASSSVTGAGEAFF. DNA of the CDR3: TGTGCCAGCAGCTCAGTAACAGGGGCAGGTGAAGCTTTCTTT. Combining the CDR3 with reference TRBV7-9 and TRBJ1-1 gives the whole variable domain DTGVSQNPRHKITKRGQNVTFRCDPISEHNRLYWYRQTLGQGPEFLTYFQNEAQLEKSRLLSDRFSAERPKGSFSTLEIQRTEQGDSAMYLCASSSVTGAGEAFFGQGTRLTVV.

The rearrangement uses TRBV5-8 and TRBJ2-7; D is uncertain. The V and J ends lost 3 bases and 6 bases respectively, with 19 bases between them. Germline CDR1 and CDR2: SGHTS and YDEGEE. The CDR3 runs to 15 residues. For the CDR3, the DNA is TGTGCCAGCAGCTCTCCTGGACGTGACGGTCCCGAGCAGTACTTC. Encoded protein: CASSSPGRDGPEQYF. The full variable domain, rest sourced from reference TRBV5-8 and TRBJ2-7, is EAGVTQSPTHLIKTRGQQATLRCSPISGHTSVYWYQQALGLGLQFLLWYDEGEERNRGNFPPRFSGRQFPNYSSELNVNALELEDSALYLCASSSPGRDGPEQYFGPGTRLTVT.

The chain couples TRBV27 to TRBJ1-6, with TRBD1 identical over 8 bases. Germline assignment: CDR1 MNHEY and CDR2 SMNVEV (reference sequence). The CDR3 covers 15 residues. V lost 5 bases to trimming and J lost 9 bases; unmatched junction nucleotides: 9. CDR3 residues: CASSALDRGPSPLHF. CDR3 DNA: TGTGCCAGCAGTGCGCTAGACAGGGGCCCTTCACCCCTCCACTTT.

The gene calls are TRBV5-6 and TRBJ2-5, with TRBD1 matching over 11 bases. This CDR3 spans 17 amino acids. The germline V gene encodes CDR1 SGHDT and CDR2 YYEEEE. V trimming: 4 bases; J trimming: 3 bases; junction bases outside the gene matches: 11. CDR3: CASSPALWTGGEETQYF. CDR3 in DNA: TGTGCCAGCAGCCCCGCCTTGTGGACAGGGGGCGAAGAGACCCAGTACTTC.

V is TRBV11-3 and J is TRBJ1-2, with D possibly matching TRBD1 (5 bases). V lost 2 bases, J lost 4 bases, and 5 bases lay in between. Germline V gene data show CDR1 as SGHNT and CDR2 as YENEEA. This CDR3 has 12 residues. CDR3 nucleotide sequence: TGTGCCAGCAGCTTAACAGGCTATGGCTACACCTTC. This translates into CASSLTGYGYTF.

This clone appeared a single time. The V call is TRBV19, the J call TRBJ1-5; no clear D. The CDR3 runs 20 residues. Germline V gene lookup returns CDR1 LNHDA and CDR2 SQIVND (reference sequence). V was clipped by 3 bases and J by 0 bases, with 24 bases between them. The CDR3 loop reads CASSMVSDRLFSYSNQPQHF. CDR3 coding DNA: TGTGCCAGTAGTATGGTGTCAGATAGATTGTTTTCCTATAGCAATCAGCCCCAGCATTTT.

The J gene is TRBJ2-1, the V gene TRBV2; 7 nucleotides line up with TRBD2. The CDR3 length is 15 residues. The trim removed 6 bases at V and 7 bases at J, leaving 12 bases unmatched. Germline V gene sequence: CDR1 SNHLY, CDR2 FYNNEI. The CDR3 loop reads CASRQRQAGSNEQFF. The CDR3 region has the DNA TGTGCCAGCAGACAGAGGCAAGCGGGAAGTAATGAGCAGTTCTTC.

The genes are TRBV5-1 and TRBJ1-2, with D perhaps matching TRBD1 (6 bases). V lost 1 base and J 6 bases, leaving 22 bases between the germline ends. CDR3 size: 17 residues. Germline V gene lookup returns CDR1 SGHRS and CDR2 YFSETQ. Here the CDR3 reads CASSLKYGGPGENGYTF. CDR3 in DNA: TGCGCCAGCAGCTTGAAGTACGGGGGGCCAGGAGAGAATGGCTACACCTTC.

This chain connects TRBV27 to TRBJ1-1, with D hard to call. V was shortened by 5 bases and J by 1 base, with 11 bases between the two germline ends. In germline, CDR1 is MNHEY, CDR2 SMNVEV (reference sequence). This CDR3 has 14 residues. In DNA, the CDR3 is TGTGCCAGCAGTCCCTGGACGGGGAACACTGAAGCTTTCTTT. Protein sequence: CASSPWTGNTEAFF.

This chain links TRBV5-6 with TRBJ1-3; D remains ambiguous. CDR3 length equals 16 residues. The V end was cut by 2 bases, the J end by 0 bases, with 12 bases between. Germline V CDR1 and CDR2: SGHDT, YYEEEE. The CDR3 bases are TGTGCCAGCAGCTTACTGGGCAGCCGCTCTGGAAACACCATATATTTT. It specifies CASSLLGSRSGNTIYF.

V is TRBV5-1 and J is TRBJ1-1, with a possible D match to TRBD1 (6 bases). Trimming removed 5 bases from V and 3 bases from J, with 17 bases in between. The CDR3 covers 15 residues. Germline V gene sequence: CDR1 SGHRS, CDR2 YFSETQ. The CDR3 here is CASRGIRQADTEAFF. The CDR3 bases are TGCGCCAGCAGGGGAATTAGACAGGCTGACACTGAAGCTTTCTTT. The complete variable domain, with remaining parts taken from reference TRBV5-1 and TRBJ1-1, reads KAGVTQTPRYLIKTRGQQVTLSCSPISGHRSVSWYQQTPGQGLQFLFEYFSETQRNKGNFPGRFSGRQFSNSRSEMNVSTLELGDSALYLCASRGIRQADTEAFFGQGTRLTVV.

This chain links TRBV5-6 with TRBJ1-2; D is unclear. The CDR3 has 15 residues. V lost 5 bases and J lost 7, with 21 bases in between. Germline loops: CDR1 SGHDT, CDR2 YYEEEE. DNA for the CDR3: TGTGCCAGCAGACTGTACGGGCCAGCCACGGGTGGCTACACCTTC. Protein product: CASRLYGPATGGYTF.

The chain has TRBV2 and TRBJ2-7; 7 bases fit TRBD2. Germline V CDR1 and CDR2: SNHLY, FYNNEI. The CDR3 is 18 residues long. V trimming: 7 bases; J trimming: 3 bases; junction bases outside the gene matches: 21. CDR3 sequence (DNA): TGTGCCAGCACCGACCTGTGGCGGGGGTCATTTCCCTACTACGAGCAGTACTTC. This sequence encodes CASTDLWRGSFPYYEQYF.

V and J are TRBV7-3 and TRBJ2-7; D perhaps matches TRBD2 (7 bases). V lost 1 base, J lost 3 bases, and 16 bases lay in between. The CDR3 sequence is 16 residues long. Looked up from germline, CDR1 is SGHTA and CDR2 is FQGTGA. The CDR3 DNA reads as TGTGCCAGCAGCTTAAGGTCCGGGGGCGGGAGCTACGAGCAGTACTTC. Translating gives CASSLRSGGGSYEQYF.

This chain joins TRBV27 and TRBJ2-5; possibly TRBD1 for D (5 bases). Germline loops: CDR1 MNHEY, CDR2 SMNVEV (reference sequence). Trimming took off 0 bases at V and 1 base at J, with 9 bases between the two ends. This CDR3 contains 15 residues. The CDR3 bases are TGTGCCAGCAGTTTATCCCCAGGGCTCCAAGAGACCCAGTACTTC. Protein product: CASSLSPGLQETQYF.

Of note for this clone: Different DNA sequences within this sample yield the same CDR3. This chain connects TRBV12-3 or TRBV12-4 to TRBJ1-2; no clear D gene. Trimming stripped 1 base from V and 2 bases from J, with 2 bases between. CDR3 length equals 12 residues. The CDR3 loop reads CASSLDNYGYTF. The CDR3 DNA reads TGTGCCAGCAGTTTAGACAACTATGGCTACACCTTC.

V usage is TRBV7-9 and J usage is TRBJ2-7, with D perhaps given as TRBD1 or TRBD2 (5 bases each). Between the trimmed V and J ends, which lost 5 bases and 3 bases, there was a span of 20 bases. The CDR3 has 16 residues. Germline-derived CDR1 and CDR2 are SEHNR and FQNEAQ (reference sequence). CDR3 sequence reads: CASSRSDGAWVYEQYF. For the CDR3, the DNA is TGTGCCAGCAGCCGAAGTGACGGGGCGTGGGTCTACGAGCAGTACTTC.

This chain joins TRBV18 and TRBJ2-7, with D maybe TRBD2 (6 bases). The CDR3 contains 12 residues. Germline V lookup: CDR1 KGHSH, CDR2 LQKENI. Trimming took off 6 bases at V and 6 bases at J, with 12 bases between the two ends. In DNA, the CDR3 is TGTGCCAGCTCGTCGACTAGTTTCGAGCAGTACTTC. This encodes CASSSTSFEQYF.

The chain carries TRBV6-2 or TRBV6-3 and TRBJ2-1; 12 bases map to TRBD2. The germline V gene encodes CDR1 MNHEY and CDR2 SVGEGT. J was trimmed by 4 bases and V by 2 bases; bases with no gene match: 0. The CDR3 contains 15 residues. Written as DNA, the CDR3 is TGTGCCAGCAGTTACGGGACTAGCGGGTACAATGAGCAGTTCTTC. The encoded protein is CASSYGTSGYNEQFF.

The chain uses TRBV11-2 and TRBJ2-4; D call uncertain. V lost 8 bases to trimming and J lost 0 bases, with 8 bases between them. Germline-derived CDR1 and CDR2 are SGHAT and FQNNGV. The CDR3 spans 13 residues. The DNA of the CDR3 is TGTGCCAGCCGTAACATAGCCAAAAACATTCAGTACTTC. Amino acid sequence: CASRNIAKNIQYF.

The rearrangement joins TRBV7-8 to TRBJ2-5, with 9 bases matching TRBD2. V lost 5 bases to trimming and J lost 2 bases; unmatched junction nucleotides: 6. CDR1 SGHVS and CDR2 FQNEAQ come from the germline V gene. The CDR3 is made up of 15 amino acids. This chain's CDR3 is CASSRASGVQETQYF. In DNA form, the CDR3 reads TGTGCCAGCAGCCGAGCTAGCGGGGTACAAGAGACCCAGTACTTC.

V usage is TRBV29-1 and J usage is TRBJ2-1; D is unresolved. Germline V gene sequence: CDR1 SQVTM, CDR2 ANQGSEA. The CDR3 runs 14 residues. V shed 2 bases and J shed 2 bases, with 10 bases lying between them. CDR3 amino acids: CSVEPIQTYNEQFF. The CDR3 DNA sequence: TGCAGCGTTGAACCAATTCAGACCTACAATGAGCAGTTCTTC.

J is TRBJ1-2 and V is TRBV2, with a weak D call TRBD1 (6 bases). The V gene lost 2 bases and the J gene lost 11 bases, with 15 bases spanning the gap. The CDR3 has 13 amino acids. Looked up from germline, CDR1 is SNHLY and CDR2 is FYNNEI. The CDR3 spells CASSESGATQYTF. The DNA for the CDR3 is TGTGCCAGCAGTGAATCAGGGGCAACACAGTACACCTTC.

The chain employs TRBV3-1 (or the pseudogene TRBV3-2) and TRBJ2-1, with 10 bases matching TRBD2. This CDR3 is 17 amino acids long. V lost 0 bases, J lost 10 bases, and 12 bases stayed unmatched. Germline V lookup: CDR1 LGHDT, CDR2 YNNKEL (reference sequence). Here the CDR3 DNA reads TGTGCCAGCAGCCAAGAAGTGGCTAGCGGGGGTACGGGGGAGCAGTTCTTC. As protein: CASSQEVASGGTGEQFF.